This TCR beta chain derives from a study of beta chain features in type 1 diabetes. The CDR3 extends over 15 amino acids. Germline CDR1 is SEHNR and CDR2 is FQNEAQ (reference sequence). Trimming cost V 1 base and J 2 bases, with 10 bases left between them. Findings and caveats of the study: Type 1 diabetes patients had moderately but significantly shorter TCRB CDR3s in all four CD4+ subsets. Researchers reported that naive, central memory and Treg TCRB repertoires appeared more similar in patients than in healthy donors.

In this sample, this clone turned up a few times. Its target is not known. Via the markers CD45RO/CCR7/CD25/CD127/CD95/CD27, stem cell-like memory, regulatory, central memory and naive CD4+ cells were sorted. Sorted populations were all over 95% pure. Reverse transcription of all isolated RNA meant that expressed TCRB transcripts were sequenced. The protocol was immunoSEQ multiplex PCR, while the TCRdb copy is restricted to in-frame clones and leaves out a portion. The data hold about 280,000 clones, with about 15% observed a single time. This chain uses TRBV7-9 with TRBJ2-3, with a tentative D call TRBD2 (6 bases). The TCR sequence derives from a man between 18 and 35 years old with type 1 diabetes. Sequences were obtained from naive CD4+ T cells from blood. In DNA, the CDR3 is TGTGCCAGCAGCTTAGTTAGCGGCCCCACAGATACGCAGTATTTT. It codes for CASSLVSGPTDTQYF.